This record covers a single T cell receptor beta chain. Its target is unknown. This specimen comes from a study of blood T cells in healthy people across ages. Findings and limits, study-wide: More naive CD4+ cells and higher diversity were found in long-lived than in aged donors. Measured against age, TCR beta diversity per million T cells decreased in a roughly linear manner.

Total RNA, at least 5.5 micrograms per sample, came from PBMCs. A J-beta primer mix and a sample-barcoded 5' primer were used in a second PCR of roughly 7 to 12 cycles. TCRdb redid the calling of the 5' RACE reads with MiXCR, one entry per CDR3 protein. The sample has more than 650,000 distinct CDR3 sequences, roughly 53% seen once. The CDR3 contains 13 residues. CDR1 is ENHRY and CDR2 is SYGVKD in the germline V gene. This receptor was obtained from a man older than 75 in good health. The chain carries TRBV10-3 and TRBJ2-5, with 9 bases fitting TRBD1. TRBJ2-7 explains the end of the DNA better; the J call may be wrong. The sequenced sample was blood. CDR3 sequence (DNA): TGTGCCATCAGTATGACAGGGGGTCGCGAGCAGTACTTC. Translation gives CAISMTGGREQYF.